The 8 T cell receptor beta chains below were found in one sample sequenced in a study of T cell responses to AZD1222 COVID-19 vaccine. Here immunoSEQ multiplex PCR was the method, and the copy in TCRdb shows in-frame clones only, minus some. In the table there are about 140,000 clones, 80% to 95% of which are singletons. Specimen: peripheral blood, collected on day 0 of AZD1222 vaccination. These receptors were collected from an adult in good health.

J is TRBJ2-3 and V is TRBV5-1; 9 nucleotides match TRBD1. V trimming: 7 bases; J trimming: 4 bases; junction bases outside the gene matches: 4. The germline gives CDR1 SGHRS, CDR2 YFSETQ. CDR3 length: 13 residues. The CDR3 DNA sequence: TGCGCCAGCCGGGACAGGGTGGCAGATACGCAGTATTTT. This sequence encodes CASRDRVADTQYF.

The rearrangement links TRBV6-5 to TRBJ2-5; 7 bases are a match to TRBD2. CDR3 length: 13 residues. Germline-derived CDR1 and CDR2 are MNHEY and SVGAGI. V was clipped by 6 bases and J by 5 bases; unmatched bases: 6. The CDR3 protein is CASSRGERETQYF. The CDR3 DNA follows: TGTGCCAGCAGCCGGGGGGAACGGGAGACCCAGTACTTC.

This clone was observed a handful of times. CDR3 DNA sequence: TGTGCCAGCAGCTTAGCAGCTCAGACCTACGAGCAGTACTTC. Protein sequence: CASSLAAQTYEQYF. The chain employs TRBV13 and TRBJ2-7; D gene unclear. CDR3 size: 14 residues. V lost 1 base to trimming and J lost 2 bases, with 9 bases between them. Per germline, CDR1 PRHDT and CDR2 FYEKMQ (reference sequence).

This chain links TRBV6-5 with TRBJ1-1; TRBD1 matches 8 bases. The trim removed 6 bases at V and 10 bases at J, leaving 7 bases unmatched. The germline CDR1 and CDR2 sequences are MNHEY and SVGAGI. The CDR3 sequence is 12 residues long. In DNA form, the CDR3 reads TGTGCCAGCAGGGTCTTAGGACAGGGAGCTTTCTTT. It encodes CASRVLGQGAFF.

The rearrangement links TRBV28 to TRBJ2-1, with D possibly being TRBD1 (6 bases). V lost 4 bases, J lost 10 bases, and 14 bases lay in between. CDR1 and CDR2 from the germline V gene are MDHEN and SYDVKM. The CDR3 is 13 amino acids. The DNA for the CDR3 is TGTGCCAGCAGTTCCCAGGTGGGGGCGGAGCAGTTCTTC. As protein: CASSSQVGAEQFF. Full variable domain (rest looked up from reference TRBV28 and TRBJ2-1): DVKVTQSSRYLVKRTGEKVFLECVQDMDHENMFWYRQDPGLGLRLIYFSYDVKMKEKGDIPEGYSVSREKKERFSLILESASTNQTSMYLCASSSQVGAEQFFGPGTRLTVL.

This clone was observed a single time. The CDR3 loop reads CASSQPSGGVSGTDTQYF. In DNA form, the CDR3 reads TGTGCCAGCAGCCAACCTAGCGGGGGGGTCAGTGGCACAGATACGCAGTATTTT. This sequence joins TRBV3-1 (or the pseudogene TRBV3-2) and TRBJ2-3; 12 bases align to TRBD2. Trimming took 2 bases from V and 1 from J; bases not matched to a gene: 7. The CDR3 is 18 amino acids. Germline V gives CDR1 LGHDT, CDR2 YNNKEL (reference sequence).

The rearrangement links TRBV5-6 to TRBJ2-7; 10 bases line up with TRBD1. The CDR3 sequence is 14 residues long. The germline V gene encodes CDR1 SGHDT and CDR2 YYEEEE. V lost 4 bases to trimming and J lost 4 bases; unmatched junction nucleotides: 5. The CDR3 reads CASSPPGQGYEQYF. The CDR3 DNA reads TGTGCCAGCAGCCCGCCGGGACAGGGGTACGAGCAGTACTTC.

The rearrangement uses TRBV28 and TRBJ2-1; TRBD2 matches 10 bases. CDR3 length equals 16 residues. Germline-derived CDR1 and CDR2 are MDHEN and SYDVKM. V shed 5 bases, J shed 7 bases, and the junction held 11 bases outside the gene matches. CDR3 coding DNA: TGTGCCAGCAGTCTGAACAGCGGGAGGGCCCGTAATGAGCAGTTCTTC. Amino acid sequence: CASSLNSGRARNEQFF.